These T cell receptor beta chains were read from a single sample in a study of cytomegalovirus exposure and HLA in healthy donors. Assay: immunoSEQ multiplex PCR; the TCRdb copy retains only in-frame clones and omits some. The sample yields 240,000 or so clones, roughly 86% seen once. The sample taken for sequencing was PBMCs. The receptors originated from a woman younger than 45 in good health and CMV-seropositive. CDR3s leave out the opening cysteine and the closing phenylalanine or tryptophan. Each record gives: V gene, clone size, J gene, CDR3 protein. Expanded clones get a size class; other rows say once, few or many, or leave the size out.

V gene: TRBV19
clone size: .
J gene: TRBJ1-2
CDR3 protein: ASSSRSPEGGYT

V gene: TRBV21-1
clone size: once
J gene: TRBJ2-2
CDR3 protein: ASSLLAGGHYTGELF

V gene: TRBV4-1
clone size: once
J gene: TRBJ2-7
CDR3 protein: ASTRLADSYEQY

V gene: TRBV19
clone size: .
J gene: TRBJ2-7
CDR3 protein: ASSVSGAWSYEQY

V gene: TRBV5-1
clone size: .
J gene: TRBJ2-4
CDR3 protein: ASSPATGLVYSIQY

V gene: TRBV27
clone size: .
J gene: TRBJ2-5
CDR3 protein: ASSSLRGLQETQY

V gene: TRBV19
clone size: once
J gene: TRBJ2-2
CDR3 protein: ASSIGLAGTGELF

V gene: TRBV28
clone size: .
J gene: TRBJ2-1
CDR3 protein: ASRIIQRDNNEQF

V gene: TRBV9
clone size: .
J gene: TRBJ2-2
CDR3 protein: ASSAPGQHTGELF

V gene: TRBV5-4
clone size: .
J gene: TRBJ1-1
CDR3 protein: ASSLGQGTLNTEAF

V gene: TRBV27
clone size: .
J gene: TRBJ2-7
CDR3 protein: ASSLLYGQAAYEQY

V gene: TRBV27
clone size: .
J gene: TRBJ2-7
CDR3 protein: ASSPGTVYEQY

V gene: TRBV5-8
clone size: once
J gene: TRBJ1-3
CDR3 protein: ASRHGTSGGNTIY

V gene: TRBV15
clone size: few
J gene: TRBJ2-7
CDR3 protein: ATSSWRGANEQY

V gene: TRBV7-2
clone size: .
J gene: TRBJ2-1
CDR3 protein: ASSLAAGSYNEQF

V gene: TRBV7-9
clone size: .
J gene: TRBJ2-2
CDR3 protein: ASSLGTSGSAGELF

V gene: TRBV18
clone size: .
J gene: TRBJ2-7
CDR3 protein: ASSPPGGSYEQY

V gene: TRBV5-4
clone size: many
J gene: TRBJ2-6
CDR3 protein: ASSPGGSGANVLT

V gene: TRBV29-1
clone size: .
J gene: TRBJ2-7
CDR3 protein: SVEDGREGYEQY

V gene: TRBV5-1
clone size: .
J gene: TRBJ2-1
CDR3 protein: ASSLWGDSELNEQF

V gene: TRBV7-9
clone size: .
J gene: TRBJ1-1
CDR3 protein: ASSRTGAGTEAF

V gene: TRBV5-1
clone size: .
J gene: TRBJ2-5
CDR3 protein: ASSYMGQGGETQY

V gene: TRBV7-6
clone size: .
J gene: TRBJ2-7
CDR3 protein: ASSLAEQDRGRYEQY

V gene: TRBV11-2
clone size: .
J gene: TRBJ1-4
CDR3 protein: ASSPQGGIGEKLF

V gene: TRBV27
clone size: .
J gene: TRBJ2-2
CDR3 protein: ASGRTGELF

V gene: TRBV23-1
clone size: .
J gene: TRBJ1-5
CDR3 protein: ASSQFRQRHQPQH

V gene: TRBV19
clone size: .
J gene: TRBJ2-2
CDR3 protein: ASAIRGGELF

V gene: TRBV6-1
clone size: .
J gene: TRBJ2-1
CDR3 protein: ASSEIRYEQF

V gene: TRBV11-3
clone size: .
J gene: TRBJ2-5
CDR3 protein: ASSTGQQETQY

V gene: TRBV5-1
clone size: .
J gene: TRBJ2-7
CDR3 protein: ASSLRAGENYEQY

V gene: TRBV18
clone size: .
J gene: TRBJ1-2
CDR3 protein: ASSPDRVDYGYT

V gene: TRBV10-2
clone size: .
J gene: TRBJ2-7
CDR3 protein: ASSGSGIYEQY

V gene: TRBV5-1
clone size: .
J gene: TRBJ2-3
CDR3 protein: ASSLSGRDTQY

V gene: TRBV5-6
clone size: .
J gene: TRBJ2-7
CDR3 protein: ASSVRGTRTSHEQY

V gene: TRBV5-1
clone size: .
J gene: TRBJ1-1
CDR3 protein: ASQGQWNTEAF

V gene: TRBV2
clone size: .
J gene: TRBJ1-1
CDR3 protein: ASYRLFTEAF

V gene: TRBV7-9
clone size: .
J gene: TRBJ2-7
CDR3 protein: ASSQIGGHEQY

V gene: TRBV4-2
clone size: .
J gene: TRBJ2-3
CDR3 protein: ASSRETSGRADTQY

V gene: TRBV7-8
clone size: .
J gene: TRBJ2-1
CDR3 protein: ASSLIGRLGFNEQF

V gene: TRBV7-8
clone size: .
J gene: TRBJ1-5
CDR3 protein: ASSLLPGSNQPQH

V gene: TRBV28
clone size: .
J gene: TRBJ2-3
CDR3 protein: ASSPLGKSVQDTQY

V gene: TRBV4-2
clone size: .
J gene: TRBJ2-7
CDR3 protein: ASSQTGSYEQY

V gene: TRBV27
clone size: .
J gene: TRBJ2-1
CDR3 protein: ASTPAGVHNEQF

V gene: TRBV7-8
clone size: .
J gene: TRBJ1-1
CDR3 protein: ASSLGSNTEAF

V gene: TRBV29-1
clone size: .
J gene: TRBJ1-1
CDR3 protein: SVILLTGSRLNTEAF

V gene: TRBV20-1
clone size: .
J gene: TRBJ2-7
CDR3 protein: SAERGYEQY

V gene: TRBV30
clone size: .
J gene: TRBJ1-1
CDR3 protein: AWNRVNTEAF

V gene: TRBV28
clone size: once
J gene: TRBJ2-7
CDR3 protein: ASSLSQGSYEQY

V gene: TRBV9
clone size: once
J gene: TRBJ2-7
CDR3 protein: ASSVEVAGDSYEQY

V gene: TRBV7-3
clone size: .
J gene: TRBJ2-2
CDR3 protein: ASSTRGAGELF